A single sample is the source of the 2 T cell receptor beta chains below, sequenced in a study of control samples from healthy donors and cancer patients. Generated by immunoSEQ multiplex PCR, the TCRdb table keeps only in-frame clones and is missing some. Of fewer than 200,000 clones listed, 93% are singletons. Sequencing was carried out using blood. These receptors all come from a woman in her fifties or sixties in good health.

The gene calls are TRBV6-5 and TRBJ2-2; D is ambiguous. Germline assignment: CDR1 MNHEY and CDR2 SVGAGI. This CDR3 is built from 13 residues. Trimming left V 6 bases short and J 6 bases short, with 11 bases between. The CDR3 region is CASSPSRAGELFF. CDR3 DNA: TGTGCCAGCAGCCCAAGCCGGGCCGGGGAGCTGTTTTTT.

The V and J genes are TRBV5-6 and TRBJ1-4; 9 nucleotides line up with TRBD1. Germline loops: CDR1 SGHDT, CDR2 YYEEEE. V lost 2 bases to trimming and J lost 14 bases; unmatched junction nucleotides: 4. The CDR3 is 12 residues long. CDR3 in amino acids: CASSFGGQGLFF. The DNA for the CDR3 is TGTGCCAGCAGCTTTGGCGGACAGGGGCTGTTTTTT.